This T cell receptor (beta chain) was recovered during a study of cytomegalovirus exposure and HLA in healthy donors (dated by TCRdb to 2017 to 2019). A note on the overall study: An earlier analysis of under 600 of the donors reported about 250 Gb of sequence data and around 120 million unique TCR beta sequences from 150 million to 200 million T cells. All discovery cohort repertoires had been generated using a single sequencing platform. A separate validation cohort of roughly 130 different subjects was used in addition to the approximately 700-subject first cohort. Typing coverage differed by locus: A, B, C, DRB1 and DQB1 were typed in roughly 629-630 donors, DQA1 in about 500, DPA1 in 600 to 610, and DPB1 in just under 490. Roughly 300 gigabases of sequencing data and approximately 92 million unique TCR sequences made up an early release that covered about 640 HLA-typed donors. In the later analysis, no new phenotypic data were used to find candidate immune exposures; instead, reliance was placed on TCR beta sequences and their occurrence across donors. Both class I and class II loci were covered by HLA typing, at four-digit resolution. The study combined high-throughput TCR immunosequencing, statistical association of individual TCRs with disease status, and machine learning to predict cytomegalovirus infection status. About 5 DR-DQ haplotypes were handled as single units for association and clustering, since linkage in the cohort was strong. Genome-wide SNP genotypes for about 65% of the 666 donors were used in a later genetic analysis, which treated that subset as a discovery cohort. Among 350 to 400 genotyped donors of the cohort, an average of approximately 230,000 unique TCR beta nucleotide sequences were sequenced per donor, roughly a sixth of them non-productive. The study profiled the T cell repertoires of some 610 subjects by immunosequencing and related them to cytomegalovirus serostatus. In a later analysis, previously published TCR beta repertoires from hundreds of donors were re-analyzed and high-resolution HLA genotyping was added so that TCR occurrence patterns could be studied. The study aimed to test whether signatures of past pathogen exposure could be identified by cataloging public T cell receptors. Alongside the repertoire data, information on donor age, sex, ethnicity and CMV serostatus was compiled. The genetic ancestry cluster associated with self-reported Caucasian donors included 81% of the roughly 390 genotyped donors. In an earlier analysis of roughly 580 of the donors, high-throughput TCR beta sequencing was used to judge whether each TCR beta V gene segment behaved as functional or pseudogenic. The paper as a whole reports these results and caveats: Cytomegalovirus status was reported to be diagnosed by the classifier with high specificity and sensitivity in both the original and validation cohorts. Compared with equally common non-associated chains, HLA-associated TCR beta chains in a later analysis were more clonally expanded and had lower generation probabilities. The cohort was sequenced for TCR beta chains only, and without alpha or paired-chain data the features that could be detected were limited. It was suggested by the authors that the approach could potentially be generalized to other disease states and immunological phenotypes. Strong co-occurrence of HLA alleles, especially DR and DQ, made assigning TCR associations to individual alleles difficult. The only immune exposure information available for the cohort was CMV serostatus. Because some donors lacked HLA typing at each locus, the association tests relied only on the typed subset. The sequencing pipeline was judged likely to have produced a cluster of highly shared sequence variants as a technical artifact. In an earlier analysis of 450 to 750 of the donors, most TCR beta V segments appeared in productive rearrangements about 90% or about 30% of the time, broadly matching IMGT annotations. A total of 150 to 200 TCR beta chains were listed by the study as associated with cytomegalovirus. In a later analysis, TCR association rates were found to vary across HLA loci, with the most associated TCRs seen for DRB1 alleles and the fewest for HLA-C alleles. Three of the identified cytomegalovirus-associated TCR beta chains were confirmed in vitro to be specific for cytomegalovirus antigens. At a false discovery rate of 0.05, a later analysis linked 16,000 or so TCR beta sequences to specific HLA alleles. The earlier analysis of about 600 of the donors excluded 15 to 20 rarely observed V segments, including chromosome 9 orphons, because counts were too low. According to a later genetic analysis, donors in an Asian-associated ancestry cluster had fewer N-insertions in productive TCRs than the approximately 700-donor mean. While some public TCRs were present in many individuals, most TCR sequences turned up only very rarely across donors. A later genetic analysis associated a missense DCLRE1C variant with V-gene and J-gene trimming of TCR beta chains, and an independent cohort replicated the association. Correlated functional status among segregating V segments might reflect linkage disequilibrium, but an unknown experimental factor could not be ruled out. A further reported finding was that TCR beta sequences accurately predicted the HLA-A and HLA-B alleles for most subjects in the first cohort. Presence/absence analyses assumed roughly uniform sequencing depth across donors, an assumption that may not hold. A later analysis found that most CMV-associated TCR beta chains appeared HLA-restricted, with HLA associations seemingly driven largely by CMV exposure. Some IMGT-functional V segments, including TRBV6-2 and TRBV6-3, could not be told apart with the 87-base-pair reads, so those segments were excluded. In a later analysis, several top co-occurrence clusters were reported to appear linked to parvovirus B19, influenza, CMV and Epstein-Barr virus.

The cohort comprised several hundred healthy bone marrow donors. Cohort members were all nominally healthy when sampled, although unrecorded immune exposures were likely present. The donor was CMV seronegative and belonged to the group of roughly 330 seronegative cohort members. Each donor provided a peripheral blood sample, and peripheral blood mononuclear cells were used for TCR beta sequencing. The Qiagen DNeasy Blood Extraction Kit was used to extract genomic DNA from the blood cell samples. Preparation of the library involved the immunoSEQ multiplex PCR assay. For the multiplex PCR, a mixture combining 60 forward primers for TCR Vbeta segments and 13 reverse primers for TCR Jbeta segments was used. Amplification of the CDR3 region of rearranged TCR beta genes was performed with a multiplex PCR assay on genomic DNA. The Illumina HiSeq System was used to sequence the amplified TCR beta libraries as 87-base-pair reads. From the authors' description of their analysis: A later analysis tallied 70 million to 100 million unique TCR beta chains across the roughly 610 repertoires, and approximately 12 million of those chains were shared by two or more donors. To remove PCR and sequencing errors, raw reads were error-corrected and collapsed into unique sequences using a nearest-neighbor algorithm that merged closely related sequences. CDR3 sequences were aligned to IMGT reference sequences to assign V, D and J gene segments. For a sequence to be retained, a match of at least six nucleotides to both a V gene segment and a J gene segment was required. Rearrangements were classified as productive when the CDR3 lacked stop codons and remained in frame with V and J, and all other rearrangements were classified as non-productive. Following IMGT convention, CDR3 was defined as the stretch from the second conserved V-encoded cysteine to the conserved J-encoded phenylalanine. The earlier analysis of 550 to 650 of the donors excluded any sequence lacking an unambiguous match to a single V gene segment. An earlier analysis of around 600 of the donors classified V segments as functional when productive rearrangements were above 56.7% and as segregating when the standard deviation between donors was above 5%. A statistical classification framework was built to diagnose cytomegalovirus status from the catalog of TCR beta chain sequences. In a later analysis, V and J genes were assigned by comparing TCR nucleotide sequences against IMGT/GENE-DB human TR gene sequences. The TCRdist pipeline was used in a later analysis to assign CDR3 sequences and most-parsimonious VDJ recombination scenarios. A later analysis defined each TCR beta chain by its CDR3 amino acid sequence plus V-gene family, and excluded reads lacking a unique V-gene family. To address suspected cross-contamination and a sequencing artifact, a later analysis removed a few hundred highly shared, low-generation-probability nucleotide sequences. A later analysis calculated a clonal expansion index for each public chain from normalized within-repertoire ranks of inferred template counts. Generation probabilities in a later analysis came from a VDJ recombination model fitted to out-of-frame rearrangements, and those results were checked against IGoR. Hypergeometric tests were used in a later analysis to score TCR-TCR, TCR-HLA and TCR-CMV co-occurrence, with a repertoire-size bias correction applied to the TCR pairs. To estimate false discovery rates, a later analysis permuted the HLA or CMV assignments 20 times. In a later analysis, co-occurring TCRs were grouped using DBSCAN, and TCRdist sequence similarity was added for clustering within HLA-allele-positive subsets. For co-occurrence clustering, repertoires with fewer than 30,000 or more than 120,000 public chains were excluded, along with five repertoires with anomalous nucleotide sharing. TCRdb re-hosts the immuneACCESS table, in-frame sequences only. Its copies lack some clones; in the studies checked, an unresolved V gene accounts for under half of them, and the cause for the rest is not known. The DNA was the basis for D and trimming; V, J and clone size are from that table. In this sample the table shows 65,000 to 95,000 clones, around 77% of which occur a single time. 3.3% of the sample is held by the ten biggest clonotypes.

Concerning this clone itself: Its antigen is unknown. Base qualities are not at hand, and no much larger clone is one base apart.

From its cysteine to its phenylalanine, the CDR3 spans 14 amino acids. Of all the DNA, just the CDR3 is kept, 42 bases in frame from base 1. The junction carries 15 bases between V and J, which are trimmed by 0 bases and 11 bases respectively. CDR1 SGDLS and CDR2 YYNGEE are derived from the germline V gene. In this chain, TRBV9 is recombined with TRBJ1-5, with no confidently assigned D gene. Specimen: PBMCs. The sequence was obtained from a middle-aged man in good health and CMV-seronegative. The DNA sequence is as follows: TGTGCCAGCAGCGTAGGATCAAGCTCGGGGACCCAGCATTTT. Protein translation: CASSVGSSSGTQHF.